This is a list of T cell receptor beta chains from one sample in a study of T cell repertoires in ileal Crohn's disease. Measured with immunoSEQ multiplex PCR; TCRdb has only the in-frame clones, and not every one. The sample has around 3,600 clones; roughly 82% are singletons. Sequenced input: ileal tissue. Source of these receptors: an adult with Crohn's disease. The CDR3 runs from the conserved cysteine through the conserved F or W. The D gene is left open where the match is weak. Size tells how often a clone was seen (once, few, many) or the class of an expanded clone, and some rows leave it out.

j_call cdr3_length d_call v_call clone_size cdr3_aa cdr3_nt
TRBJ2-1 20 TRBD2 TRBV5-1 - CASSLELFSGRGRSYNEQFF TGCGCCAGCAGCTTGGAGTTGTTTAGCGGGAGGGGAAGGTCCTACAATGAGCAGTTCTTC
TRBJ1-5 15 - TRBV6-1 - CASSERGRGNQPQHF TGTGCCAGCAGTGAAAGGGGTAGGGGCAATCAGCCCCAGCATTTT
TRBJ2-1 16 TRBD2 TRBV5-1 - CASSFKGLAGLNEQFF TGCGCCAGCAGCTTTAAAGGACTAGCGGGACTAAATGAGCAGTTCTTC
TRBJ1-1 13 TRBD1 TRBV9 - CASSFQGADFAFF TGTGCCAGCAGCTTTCAGGGGGCAGACTTTGCTTTCTTT
TRBJ1-1 15 - TRBV5-4 - CASSPFPGGNTEAFF TGTGCCAGCAGCCCATTCCCGGGGGGGAACACTGAAGCTTTCTTT
TRBJ2-1 19 - TRBV7-7 - CASSLRTPGHPSSYNEQFF TGTGCTAGCAGCCTTCGGACACCGGGACACCCAAGCTCCTACAATGAGCAGTTCTTC
TRBJ1-2 14 TRBD1 TRBV5-1 once CASSWGDRGYGYTF TGCGCCAGCTCCTGGGGGGACAGGGGGTATGGCTACACCTTC
TRBJ1-1 13 - TRBV30 - CAWSVHRNTEAFF TGTGCCTGGAGTGTCCACAGGAACACTGAAGCTTTCTTT
TRBJ2-1 16 TRBD2 TRBV7-8 - CASSDTEAGAYNEQFF TGTGCCAGCAGTGATACCGAAGCGGGGGCCTACAATGAGCAGTTCTTC
TRBJ1-2 15 TRBD1 TRBV5-4 - CATRPGGLIGDGYTF TGTGCGACCCGGCCAGGGGGCTTAATAGGCGATGGCTACACCTTC
TRBJ2-3 15 - TRBV4-2 - CASSQERGGADTQYF TGTGCCAGCAGCCAAGAGCGCGGGGGCGCAGATACGCAGTATTTT
TRBJ2-5 14 TRBD1 TRBV9 few CASSVGGGFETQYF TGTGCCAGCAGCGTAGGAGGGGGCTTCGAGACCCAGTACTTC
TRBJ2-5 13 - TRBV25-1 once CASTLPGKETQYF TGTGCCAGCACACTACCGGGTAAAGAGACCCAGTACTTC
TRBJ2-1 15 TRBD2 TRBV9 - CASSQTSGNYNEQFF TGTGCCAGCAGCCAGACTAGCGGGAACTACAATGAGCAGTTCTTC
TRBJ1-1 16 TRBD1 TRBV11-3 - CASSSSGQGRSTEAFF TGTGCCAGCAGCTCGTCGGGACAGGGTCGGAGCACTGAAGCTTTCTTT
TRBJ2-3 13 - TRBV18 - CASSPLRADTQYF TGTGCCAGCTCACCACTCAGGGCAGATACGCAGTATTTT
TRBJ1-1 13 - TRBV5-1 - CASSPPGSGEAFF TGCGCCAGCAGCCCCCCAGGGTCGGGTGAAGCTTTCTTT
TRBJ2-3 15 - TRBV5-4 - CASSFWNQGTDTQYF TGTGCCAGCAGCTTCTGGAACCAGGGGACAGATACGCAGTATTTT
TRBJ2-3 11 - TRBV6-6 - CASSSSDTQYF TGTGCCAGCAGTAGCTCGGATACGCAGTATTTT
TRBJ2-3 14 - TRBV5-1 - CASSLFSSTDTQYF TGCGCCAGCAGCCTGTTTTCTAGCACAGATACGCAGTATTTT
TRBJ2-7 13 - TRBV18 - CASFEGQSYEQYF TGTGCCAGTTTTGAAGGACAGTCCTACGAGCAGTACTTC
TRBJ1-3 14 - TRBV5-1 - CASSLAESGNTIYF TGCGCCAGCAGCTTGGCCGAGTCTGGAAACACCATATATTTT
TRBJ2-1 14 TRBD2 TRBV9 - CASSGTSGINEQFF TGTGCCAGCAGTGGGACTAGCGGGATTAATGAGCAGTTCTTC
TRBJ1-5 16 - TRBV6-5 - CASSSRRQGQDKPQHF TGTGCCAGCAGTTCCCGCCGGCAGGGACAAGATAAGCCCCAGCATTTT
TRBJ2-7 13 - TRBV19 - CASSRRGPYEQYF TGTGCCAGTAGTCGGAGGGGTCCCTACGAGCAGTACTTC
TRBJ1-1 15 - TRBV25-1 - CASQTPDSLNTEAFF TGTGCCAGCCAGACCCCTGACAGCTTGAACACTGAAGCTTTCTTT
TRBJ1-1 13 - TRBV5-4 - CASSEQTNTEAFF TGTGCCAGCAGTGAACAGACGAACACTGAAGCTTTCTTT
TRBJ1-2 16 TRBD1 TRBV7-8 - CASSSNPGQGVVGYTF TGTGCCAGCAGCTCAAATCCGGGACAGGGGGTGGTTGGCTACACCTTC
TRBJ1-3 16 TRBD1 TRBV19 - CASSMGTRGSGNTIYF TGTGCCAGTAGTATGGGGACCAGGGGGTCTGGAAACACCATATATTTT
TRBJ1-2 14 - TRBV28 - CASSLGAQVYGYTF TGTGCCAGCAGTTTAGGGGCCCAGGTGTATGGCTACACCTTC
TRBJ1-1 13 TRBD1 TRBV5-3 - CARLGQGAAEAFF TGTGCCAGACTCGGACAGGGGGCGGCTGAAGCTTTCTTT
TRBJ2-1 16 TRBD1 TRBV2 - CASSRQGVSSYNEQFF TGTGCCAGCAGCAGACAGGGGGTTAGCTCCTACAATGAGCAGTTCTTC
TRBJ2-3 13 TRBD2 TRBV25-1 - CASSEYGVSGRHF TGTGCCAGCAGTGAATATGGTGTGAGCGGGAGGCATTTT
TRBJ2-7 13 TRBD2 TRBV2 - CASQRGANYEQYF TGTGCCAGCCAGCGGGGGGCAAACTACGAGCAGTACTTC
TRBJ1-2 16 - TRBV6-4 large CASSAVVEARPYGYTF TGTGCCAGCAGTGCGGTAGTTGAGGCCCGACCATATGGCTACACCTTC
TRBJ2-1 15 TRBD1 TRBV5-4 - CASIPGGRGYNEQFF TGTGCCAGCATCCCGGGTGGCAGGGGGTACAATGAGCAGTTCTTC
TRBJ1-1 17 - TRBV19 - CASSISGQGKSNTEAFF TGTGCCAGTAGTATATCAGGGCAAGGTAAGAGCAACACTGAAGCTTTCTTT
TRBJ2-7 13 - TRBV18 - CASSPSQTYEQYF TGTGCCAGCTCACCGTCACAGACCTACGAGCAGTACTTC
TRBJ1-1 15 - TRBV5-4 - CASSVGLGGSTEAFF TGTGCCAGCAGCGTTGGACTGGGGGGGAGCACTGAAGCTTTCTTT
TRBJ1-1 14 - TRBV29-1 once CSVGRGSSNTEAFF TGCAGCGTTGGCCGCGGCAGCTCGAACACTGAAGCTTTCTTT
TRBJ1-5 17 TRBD1 TRBV7-2 - CASSLVGTGGSNQPQHF TGTGCCAGCAGCTTAGTGGGGACAGGGGGTAGCAATCAGCCCCAGCATTTT